Listed below are T cell receptor beta chains from one sample, sequenced in a study of shared clonotypes between healthy human individuals. Profiled with immunoSEQ multiplex PCR; TCRdb holds only in-frame clones, not every one. The top ten clones hold about 0.39% of a sample with more than 2,000,000 clones, approximately 93% of them seen once. The sequencing input was naive CD4+ T cells from PBMCs. The source of these receptors is a man younger than 35 in good health. Some clones in this sample may be carry-over from other donors' samples. The conserved cysteine and the conserved F or W are not part of the CDR3 here. The D gene is left open where the match is weak.

V gene	J gene	D gene	CDR3 protein
TRBV10-3	TRBJ2-3	TRBD1	AISKPRQGDADTQY
TRBV19	TRBJ1-5	NA	ASSIDPPALMSNQPQH
TRBV7-2	TRBJ2-7	NA	ASSPPPGRQFEQY
TRBV7-2	TRBJ2-1	NA	ASSLVDEQF
TRBV28	TRBJ2-6	NA	ASSLSRSGANVLT
TRBV10-3	TRBJ2-7	TRBD1	AISRQGAYEQY
TRBV5-1	TRBJ2-7	NA	ASATGPTAYEQY
TRBV10-1	TRBJ2-7	TRBD2	ASSPGTSGSSYEQY
TRBV25-1	TRBJ1-2	NA	ASRPQGLSGYT
TRBV6-6	TRBJ1-5	NA	ASTQGNQPQH
TRBV29-1	TRBJ1-1	NA	SVELPSTGRTEAF
TRBV27	TRBJ2-1	NA	ASSFRADYYNEQF
TRBV28	TRBJ1-1	NA	ASTTNREAF
TRBV28	TRBJ1-1	TRBD1	ASSSPGQGPSMNTEAF
TRBV18	TRBJ2-3	NA	ASSGDRDTQY
TRBV2	TRBJ2-5	TRBD1	ASRDRGLETQY
TRBV7-9	TRBJ1-1	NA	ASSRMVRGVEVRTEAF
TRBV7-2	TRBJ2-5	TRBD1	ASSAVGGEVRETQY
TRBV11-3	TRBJ2-2	NA	ASSLEGRPYSNTGELF
TRBV5-1	TRBJ1-1	NA	ASSVSTPDTEAF
TRBV27	TRBJ1-2	NA	ASSLQGTYIYT
TRBV6-1	TRBJ2-7	TRBD1	ATENPGQGRGEQY
TRBV2	TRBJ2-2	TRBD2	ASSDTTSGMGAGELF
TRBV5-1	TRBJ1-1	TRBD1	ASSLRQGYTEAF
TRBV30	TRBJ1-1	TRBD1	ATRGDRSEAF
TRBV5-4	TRBJ2-3	NA	ASSFSWSTDTQY
TRBV5-1	TRBJ2-1	NA	ASSLVAHDNEQF
TRBV28	TRBJ1-1	NA	ASSLRAYEAF
TRBV29-1	TRBJ1-2	NA	SAKRGDYGYT
TRBV28	TRBJ1-2	TRBD1	ASSPGQGAYGYT
TRBV5-1	TRBJ2-7	TRBD2	ASSSLGGTSGLEQY
TRBV11-1	TRBJ2-2	NA	ASSSLSGAGGELF
TRBV28	TRBJ2-6	NA	ASSSPPGKTSGANVLT
TRBV28	TRBJ1-1	NA	ASTRPTASAF
TRBV4-2	TRBJ1-5	NA	ASSQDRSPNQPQH
TRBV7-5	TRBJ1-3	NA	ASSLTGGGNTIY
TRBV5-1	TRBJ1-1	TRBD1	ASSPDRGLVGTEAF
TRBV5-1	TRBJ1-5	TRBD1	ASSLTPGQENQNQPQH
TRBV18	TRBJ2-4	NA	ASSPPATAKNIQY
TRBV27	TRBJ2-1	NA	ASSLIRGAYNEQF
TRBV2	TRBJ1-2	NA	ASSEGAGGYT
TRBV7-9	TRBJ1-3	NA	ASSGSSVSGNTIY
TRBV7-2	TRBJ2-7	TRBD1	ASSGRRDRTANSYEQY
TRBV28	TRBJ1-5	NA	ASTPGGFNQPQH
TRBV7-2	TRBJ2-5	NA	ASSLSGSQETQY
TRBV2	TRBJ1-2	NA	ASSGGNYGYT
TRBV5-1	TRBJ2-1	TRBD2	ASSPEVAGYNEQF
TRBV6-5	TRBJ1-6	NA	ASSPRVVRRSPLH
TRBV4-1	TRBJ2-3	TRBD2	ASSSPSGTSATDTQY
TRBV19	TRBJ1-2	TRBD1	ASSIQGAYGGYT
TRBV5-1	TRBJ2-1	NA	ASSLAGGSRGDEQF
TRBV19	TRBJ1-1	NA	ASNRYTEAF
TRBV11-3	TRBJ1-1	NA	ASSLAGDNTEAF
TRBV10-3	TRBJ2-1	NA	AISESGGDEQF